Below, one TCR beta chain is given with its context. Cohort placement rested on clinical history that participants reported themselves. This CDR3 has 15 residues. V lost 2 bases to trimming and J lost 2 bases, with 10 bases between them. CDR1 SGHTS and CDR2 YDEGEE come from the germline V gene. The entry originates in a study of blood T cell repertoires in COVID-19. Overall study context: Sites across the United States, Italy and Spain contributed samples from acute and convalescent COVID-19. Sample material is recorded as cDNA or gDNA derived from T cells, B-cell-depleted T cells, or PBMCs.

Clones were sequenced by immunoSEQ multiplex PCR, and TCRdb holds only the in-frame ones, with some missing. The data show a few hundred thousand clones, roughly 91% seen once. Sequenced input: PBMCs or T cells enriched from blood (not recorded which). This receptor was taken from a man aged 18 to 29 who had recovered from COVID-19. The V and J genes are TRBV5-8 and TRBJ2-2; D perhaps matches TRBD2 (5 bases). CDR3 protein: CASSLASTNTGELFF. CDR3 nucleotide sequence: TGTGCCAGCAGCTTAGCTAGCACAAACACCGGGGAGCTGTTTTTT.